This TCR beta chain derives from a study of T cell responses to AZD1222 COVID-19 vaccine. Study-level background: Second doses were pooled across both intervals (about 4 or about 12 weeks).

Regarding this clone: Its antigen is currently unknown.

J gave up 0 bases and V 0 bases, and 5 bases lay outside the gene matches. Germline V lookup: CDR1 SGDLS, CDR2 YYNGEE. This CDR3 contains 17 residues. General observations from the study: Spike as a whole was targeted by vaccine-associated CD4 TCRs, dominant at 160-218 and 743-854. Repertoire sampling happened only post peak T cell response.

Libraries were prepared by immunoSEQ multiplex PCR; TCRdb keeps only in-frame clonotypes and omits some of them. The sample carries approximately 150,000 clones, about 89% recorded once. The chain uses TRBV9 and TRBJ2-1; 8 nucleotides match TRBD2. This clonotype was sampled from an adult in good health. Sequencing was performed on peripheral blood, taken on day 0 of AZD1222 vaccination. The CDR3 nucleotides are TGTGCCAGCAGCGTAGGGGCGGGAGGAAGCTCCTACAATGAGCAGTTCTTC. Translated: CASSVGAGGSSYNEQFF.